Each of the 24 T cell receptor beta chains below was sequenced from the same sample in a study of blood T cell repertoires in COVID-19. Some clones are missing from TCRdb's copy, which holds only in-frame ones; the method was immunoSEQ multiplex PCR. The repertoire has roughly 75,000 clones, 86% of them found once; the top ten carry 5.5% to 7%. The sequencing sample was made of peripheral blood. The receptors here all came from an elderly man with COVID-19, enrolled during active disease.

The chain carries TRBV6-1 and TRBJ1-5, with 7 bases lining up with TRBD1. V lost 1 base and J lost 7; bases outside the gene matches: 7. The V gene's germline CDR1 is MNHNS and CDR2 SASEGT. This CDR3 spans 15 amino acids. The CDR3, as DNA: TGTGCCAGCAGTGAAGTCGGCCCCAGGGGGCAGCCCCAGCATTTT. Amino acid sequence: CASSEVGPRGQPQHF.

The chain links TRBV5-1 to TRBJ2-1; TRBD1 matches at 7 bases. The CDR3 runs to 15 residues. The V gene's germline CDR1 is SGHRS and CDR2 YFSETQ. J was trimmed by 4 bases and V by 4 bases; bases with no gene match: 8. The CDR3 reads CASSPGQAGYNEQFF. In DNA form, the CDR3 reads TGCGCCAGCAGCCCTGGACAGGCCGGGTACAATGAGCAGTTCTTC.

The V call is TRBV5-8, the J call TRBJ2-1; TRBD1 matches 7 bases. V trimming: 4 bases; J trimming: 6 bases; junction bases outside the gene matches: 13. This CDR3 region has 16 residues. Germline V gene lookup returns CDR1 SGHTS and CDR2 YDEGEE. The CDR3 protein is CASSPSTGIIGNEQFF. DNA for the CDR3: TGTGCCAGCAGCCCCTCGACAGGGATAATCGGCAATGAGCAGTTCTTC.

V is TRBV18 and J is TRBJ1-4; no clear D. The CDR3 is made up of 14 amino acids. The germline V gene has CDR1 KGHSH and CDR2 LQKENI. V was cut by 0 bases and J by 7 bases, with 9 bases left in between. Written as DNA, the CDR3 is TGTGCCAGCTCACCACCGGAGCAGTTTGAAAAACTGTTTTTT. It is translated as CASSPPEQFEKLFF.

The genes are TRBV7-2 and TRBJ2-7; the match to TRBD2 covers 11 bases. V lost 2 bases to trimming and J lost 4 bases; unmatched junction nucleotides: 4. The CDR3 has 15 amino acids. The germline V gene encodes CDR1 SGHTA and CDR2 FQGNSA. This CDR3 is CASSLRLAGTYEQYF. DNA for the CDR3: TGTGCCAGCAGCTTACGACTAGCGGGGACGTACGAGCAGTACTTC.

The CDR3 sequence is CASSKSGGASYEQYF. The CDR3 bases are TGTGCCAGCAGTAAAAGCGGGGGCGCATCCTACGAGCAGTACTTC. The V call is TRBV6-2 or TRBV6-3, the J call TRBJ2-7; the match to TRBD2 covers 8 bases. Per the germline V gene, CDR1 is MNHEY and CDR2 is SVGEGT. This CDR3 has 15 amino acids. Trimming cost V 5 bases and J 1 base; bases outside gene matches: 7.

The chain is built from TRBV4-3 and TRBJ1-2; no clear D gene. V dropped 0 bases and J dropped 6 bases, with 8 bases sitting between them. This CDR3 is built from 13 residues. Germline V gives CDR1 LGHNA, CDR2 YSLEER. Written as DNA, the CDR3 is TGCGCCAGCAGCCAAGAATTGGCCCATGGCTACACCTTC. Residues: CASSQELAHGYTF.

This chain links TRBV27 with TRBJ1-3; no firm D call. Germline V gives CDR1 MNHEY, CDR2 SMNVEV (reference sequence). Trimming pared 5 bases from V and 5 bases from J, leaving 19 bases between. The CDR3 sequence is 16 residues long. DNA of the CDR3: TGTGCCAGCAGTCCCCGATCGACTGGTAATAGAAACACCATATATTTT. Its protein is CASSPRSTGNRNTIYF.

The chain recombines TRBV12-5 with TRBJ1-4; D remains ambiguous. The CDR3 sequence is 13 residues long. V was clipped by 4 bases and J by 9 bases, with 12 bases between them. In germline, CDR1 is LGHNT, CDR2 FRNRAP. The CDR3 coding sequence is TGTGCTAGTGGTTCGGATTCGGGGAAAAAACTGTTTTTT. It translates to CASGSDSGKKLFF.

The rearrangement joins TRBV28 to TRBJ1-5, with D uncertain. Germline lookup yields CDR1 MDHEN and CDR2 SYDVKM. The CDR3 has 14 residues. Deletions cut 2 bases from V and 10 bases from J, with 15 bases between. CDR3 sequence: CASSLGPLGRPQHF. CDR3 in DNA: TGTGCCAGCAGTTTAGGGCCCCTGGGTCGACCCCAGCATTTT.

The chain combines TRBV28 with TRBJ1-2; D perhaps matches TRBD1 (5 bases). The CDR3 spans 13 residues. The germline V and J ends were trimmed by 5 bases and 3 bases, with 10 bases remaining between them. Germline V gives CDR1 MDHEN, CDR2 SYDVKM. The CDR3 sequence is CASSTGFYYGYTF. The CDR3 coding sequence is TGTGCCAGCAGTACAGGATTTTACTATGGCTACACCTTC.

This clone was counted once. In DNA form, the CDR3 reads TGTGCCAGCAGCTCAGGGTCTGGGGACTATGGCTACACCTTC. This gives the protein CASSSGSGDYGYTF. The chain uses TRBV7-2 and TRBJ1-2; a possible D gene is TRBD1 (5 bases). CDR1 is SGHTA and CDR2 is FQGNSA in the germline V gene. Trimming stripped 4 bases from V and 3 bases from J, with 12 bases between. The CDR3 loop spans 14 amino acids.

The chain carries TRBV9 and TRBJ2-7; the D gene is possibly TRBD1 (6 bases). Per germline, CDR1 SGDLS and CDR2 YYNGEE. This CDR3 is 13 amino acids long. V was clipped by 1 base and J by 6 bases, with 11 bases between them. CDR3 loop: CASSVQQGGEQYF. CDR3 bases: TGTGCCAGCAGCGTACAACAGGGCGGCGAGCAGTACTTC.

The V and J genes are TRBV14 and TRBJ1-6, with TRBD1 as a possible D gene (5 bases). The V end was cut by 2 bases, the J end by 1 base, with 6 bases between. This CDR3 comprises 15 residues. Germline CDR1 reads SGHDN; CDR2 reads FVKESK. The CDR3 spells CASSQQGSYNSPLHF. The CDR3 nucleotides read TGTGCCAGCAGCCAACAGGGTTCCTATAATTCACCCCTCCACTTT.

This chain's CDR3 is CASSFTSGGSQGETQYF. The CDR3 region has the DNA TGTGCCAGCAGCTTTACTAGCGGGGGGAGCCAGGGGGAGACCCAGTACTTC. The chain is built from TRBV5-4 and TRBJ2-5, with 12 positions matching TRBD2. The CDR3 has 17 residues. The junction had 10 bases not matched to a gene; V was cut back by 2 bases and J by 5 bases. CDR1 and CDR2 from the germline V gene are SGHNT and YYREEE (reference sequence). The entire variable domain, with the rest obtained from reference TRBV5-4 and TRBJ2-5, is as follows: ETGVTQSPTHLIKTRGQQVTLRCSSQSGHNTVSWYQQALGQGPQFIFQYYREEENGRGNFPPRFSGLQFPNYSSELNVNALELDDSALYLCASSFTSGGSQGETQYFGPGTRLLVL.

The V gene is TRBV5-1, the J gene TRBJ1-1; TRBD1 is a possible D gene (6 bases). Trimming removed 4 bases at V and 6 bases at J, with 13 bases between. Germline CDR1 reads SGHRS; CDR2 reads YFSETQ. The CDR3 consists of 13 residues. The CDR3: CASSQTGRAEAFF. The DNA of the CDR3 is TGCGCCAGCAGCCAAACAGGGAGGGCTGAAGCTTTCTTT.

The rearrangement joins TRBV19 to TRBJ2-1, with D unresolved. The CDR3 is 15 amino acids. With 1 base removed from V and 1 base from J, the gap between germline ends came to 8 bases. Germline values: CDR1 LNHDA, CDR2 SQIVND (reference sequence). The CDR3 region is CASSIAPESYNEQFF. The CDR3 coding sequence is TGTGCCAGTAGTATAGCCCCAGAATCCTACAATGAGCAGTTCTTC.

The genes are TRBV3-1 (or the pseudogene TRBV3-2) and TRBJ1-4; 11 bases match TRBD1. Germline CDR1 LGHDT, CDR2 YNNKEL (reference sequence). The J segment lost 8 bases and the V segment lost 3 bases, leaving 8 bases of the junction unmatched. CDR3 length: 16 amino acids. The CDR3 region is CASSHHGQGAREKLFF. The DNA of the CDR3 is TGTGCCAGCAGCCATCACGGACAGGGGGCACGAGAAAAACTGTTTTTT.

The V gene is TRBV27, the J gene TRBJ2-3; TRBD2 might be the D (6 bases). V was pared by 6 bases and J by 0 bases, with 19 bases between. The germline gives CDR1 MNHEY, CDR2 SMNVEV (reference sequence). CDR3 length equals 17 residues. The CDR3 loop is CASSRPGAWLSTDTQYF. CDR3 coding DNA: TGTGCCAGCAGCCGTCCGGGAGCCTGGTTAAGCACAGATACGCAGTATTTT.

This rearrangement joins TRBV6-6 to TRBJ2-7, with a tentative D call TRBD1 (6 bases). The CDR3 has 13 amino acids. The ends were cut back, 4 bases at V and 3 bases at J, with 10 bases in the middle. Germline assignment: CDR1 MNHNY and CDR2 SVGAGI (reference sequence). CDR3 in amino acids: CASSSRDNYEQYF. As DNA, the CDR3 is TGTGCCAGCAGTTCCCGGGACAACTACGAGCAGTACTTC.

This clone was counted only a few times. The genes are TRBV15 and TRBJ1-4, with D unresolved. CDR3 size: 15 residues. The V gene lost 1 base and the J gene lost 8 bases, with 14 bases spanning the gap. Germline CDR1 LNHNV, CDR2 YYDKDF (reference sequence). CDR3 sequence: CATSRAAGIQEKLFF. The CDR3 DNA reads TGTGCCACCAGCAGAGCCGCAGGCATTCAAGAAAAACTGTTTTTT. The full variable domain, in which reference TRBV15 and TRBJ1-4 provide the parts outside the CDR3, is DAMVIQNPRYQVTQFGKPVTLSCSQTLNHNVMYWYQQKSSQAPKLLFHYYDKDFNNEADTPDNFQSRRPNTSFCFLDIRSPGLGDTAMYLCATSRAAGIQEKLFFGSGTQLSVL.

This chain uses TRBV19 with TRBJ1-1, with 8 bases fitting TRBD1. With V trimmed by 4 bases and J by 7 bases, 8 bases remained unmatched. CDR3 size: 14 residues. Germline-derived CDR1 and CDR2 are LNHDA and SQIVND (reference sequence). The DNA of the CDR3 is TGTGCCAGTAGTACCTACAGGGGGAAAATTGAAGCTTTCTTT. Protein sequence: CASSTYRGKIEAFF.

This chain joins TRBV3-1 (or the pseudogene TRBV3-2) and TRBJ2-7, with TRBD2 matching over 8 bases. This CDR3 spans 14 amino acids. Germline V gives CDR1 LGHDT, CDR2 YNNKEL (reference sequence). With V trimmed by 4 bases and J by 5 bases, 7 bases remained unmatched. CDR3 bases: TGTGCCAGCAGCCTTGCCCGGACTAGCCACGAGCAGTACTTC. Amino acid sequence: CASSLARTSHEQYF.

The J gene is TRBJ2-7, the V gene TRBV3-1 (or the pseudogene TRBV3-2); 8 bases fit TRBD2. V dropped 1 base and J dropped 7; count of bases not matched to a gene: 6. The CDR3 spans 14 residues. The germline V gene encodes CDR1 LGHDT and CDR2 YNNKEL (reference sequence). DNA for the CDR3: TGTGCCAGCAGCCAAGCAGCGGGGGTTCGGGAGCAGTACTTC. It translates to CASSQAAGVREQYF.